The TCR beta chain under discussion was sequenced for a study of cytomegalovirus exposure and HLA in healthy donors (dated by TCRdb to 2016 to 2017). Study-wide context: An earlier analysis of more than 550 of the donors reported approximately 280 Gb of sequence data and 117 million unique TCR beta sequences obtained from about 179 million T cells. The genetic ancestry cluster associated with self-reported Caucasian donors included over 80% of the roughly 410 genotyped donors. In a later analysis, previously published TCR beta repertoires from 670 or so donors were re-analyzed and high-resolution HLA genotyping was added so that TCR occurrence patterns could be studied. Every discovery cohort repertoire had been produced on one sequencing platform. The later analysis used no new phenotypic data to find candidate immune exposures, relying instead on TCR beta sequences and their occurrence across donors. Besides the first cohort of approximately 710 subjects, a separate validation cohort made up of 120 different subjects was used. Class I and class II HLA loci were covered by the typing at four-digit resolution. Typing coverage differed by locus: A, B, C, DRB1 and DQB1 were typed in roughly 629-630 donors, DQA1 in around 500, DPA1 in around 600, and DPB1 in 450 to 480. The study used immunosequencing to profile the T cell repertoires of approximately 650 subjects and linked those repertoires to cytomegalovirus serostatus. The study aimed to test whether cataloging public T cell receptors could reveal signatures of past pathogen exposure. An earlier analysis of several hundred of the donors applied high-throughput TCR beta sequencing to assess whether each TCR beta V gene segment acted as functional or pseudogenic. The study combined high-throughput TCR immunosequencing, statistical association of individual TCRs with disease status, and machine learning to predict cytomegalovirus infection status. Among 300 to 500 genotyped donors of the cohort, an average of about 220,000 unique TCR beta nucleotide sequences was sequenced per donor, of which 15% to 20% were non-productive. Roughly 5 DR-DQ haplotypes were treated as single units for association and clustering because of strong linkage in the cohort. A later genetic analysis used genome-wide SNP genotypes for about three fifths of the 666 donors, treating that subset as a discovery cohort. Alongside the repertoire data, information on donor age, sex, ethnicity and CMV serostatus was compiled. Roughly 300 gigabases of sequencing data and 70 million to 95 million unique TCR sequences made up an early release that covered approximately 700 HLA-typed donors.

The cohort consisted of some 670 healthy bone marrow donors. At the time of sampling, every cohort member was nominally healthy, though immune exposures that went unrecorded were likely present. The donor tested CMV seropositive and was one of the 289 seropositive cohort members. Each donor provided a peripheral blood sample, and peripheral blood mononuclear cells were used for TCR beta sequencing. Genomic DNA was extracted from the blood cell samples with the Qiagen DNeasy Blood Extraction Kit. General findings and caveats noted by the study authors: A group of highly shared sequence variants was considered likely to be a technical artifact of the sequencing pipeline. Sequencing depth was assumed to be roughly uniform across donors in the presence/absence analyses, though that assumption may not hold. In a later analysis, TCR association rates were found to vary across HLA loci, with the most associated TCRs seen for DRB1 alleles and the fewest for HLA-C alleles. The 87-base-pair reads could not distinguish some IMGT-functional V segments, including TRBV6-2 and TRBV6-3, so those segments were excluded. V-gene and J-gene trimming of TCR beta chains was associated with a missense DCLRE1C variant in a later genetic analysis, and the association was replicated in an independent cohort. The authors suggested that the approach could potentially be generalized to other disease states and immunological phenotypes. In a later genetic analysis, fewer N-insertions in productive TCRs were reported among donors in an Asian-associated ancestry cluster than the approximately 670-donor mean. Because HLA typing was missing for some donors at each locus, association tests included only the typed subset. In a later analysis, several top co-occurrence clusters were reported to appear linked to parvovirus B19, influenza, CMV and Epstein-Barr virus. When HLA alleles, especially DR and DQ, strongly co-occurred, attributing TCR associations to individual alleles was difficult. Broadly in line with IMGT annotations, most TCR beta V segments showed up in productive rearrangements about 87% or about 30% of the time in an earlier analysis of about 500 of the donors. A later analysis associated approximately 17,000 TCR beta sequences with specific HLA alleles at a false discovery rate of 0.05. According to a later analysis, most CMV-associated TCR beta chains appeared to be HLA-restricted, and the HLA associations seemed to be driven largely by CMV exposure. In this cohort, only TCR beta chains were sequenced, and detectable features were limited by the absence of alpha or paired-chain data. A further reported finding was that TCR beta sequences accurately predicted the HLA-A and HLA-B alleles for most subjects in the first cohort. A few of the identified cytomegalovirus-associated TCR beta chains were confirmed in vitro to be specific for cytomegalovirus antigens. Linkage disequilibrium might explain the correlated functional status among segregating V segments, but an unknown experimental factor could not be excluded. Most TCR sequences were seen in very few donors, while some public TCRs were found in many individuals. Because counts were too low, about 18 rarely observed V segments, including chromosome 9 orphons, were excluded from the earlier analysis of 587 of the donors. A total of around 150 TCR beta chains were listed by the study as associated with cytomegalovirus. A later analysis found that HLA-associated TCR beta chains were more clonally expanded and had lower generation probabilities than equally common non-associated chains. In both the original and validation cohorts, the classifier was reported to diagnose cytomegalovirus status with high specificity and sensitivity. For the cohort, immune exposure information was limited to CMV serostatus.

Unmatched junction bases come to 7, with V trimmed by 6 bases and J by 4 bases. CDR1 is given as SNHLY and CDR2 as FYNNEI, both from the germline V gene. The CDR3 holds 15 amino acids from the cysteine to the phenylalanine. Only the CDR3 part of the read is kept: 45 bases, read in frame from the first base. Note on this clone: Its antigen has not been determined. No clone much larger than this one lies a single base away; base qualities are absent.

The receptor library was made with the immunoSEQ multiplex PCR assay. A mixture of 60 forward primers for TCR Vbeta segments and 13 reverse primers for TCR Jbeta segments was used in the multiplex PCR. Amplification of the CDR3 region of rearranged TCR beta genes was performed with a multiplex PCR assay on genomic DNA. On the Illumina HiSeq System, the amplified TCR beta libraries were sequenced as 87-base-pair reads. The study's own analysis went as follows. A later analysis counted about 76 million unique TCR beta chains across the 666 repertoires, and around 9.9 million of these chains were shared by at least two donors. A nearest-neighbor algorithm error-corrected the raw reads and collapsed the reads into unique sequences, merging closely related sequences to remove PCR and sequencing errors. To assign V, D and J gene segments, CDR3 sequences were aligned to IMGT reference sequences. For a sequence to be retained, a match of at least six nucleotides was required to both a V gene segment and a J gene segment. A rearrangement counted as productive if the CDR3 had no stop codons and remained in frame with V and J, and every other rearrangement counted as non-productive. Following IMGT convention, CDR3 was defined as the stretch from the second conserved V-encoded cysteine up to the conserved J-encoded phenylalanine. The earlier analysis of about 560 of the donors excluded any sequence lacking an unambiguous match to a single V gene segment. In an earlier analysis of several hundred of the donors, V segments were called functional above 56.7% productive rearrangements and were called segregating when the between-donor standard deviation exceeded 5%. A statistical classification framework was built to diagnose cytomegalovirus status from the catalog of TCR beta chain sequences. In a later analysis, V and J genes were assigned by comparing TCR nucleotide sequences against IMGT/GENE-DB human TR gene sequences. In a later analysis, CDR3 sequences and most-parsimonious VDJ recombination scenarios were assigned using the TCRdist pipeline. In a later analysis, each TCR beta chain was defined by its CDR3 amino acid sequence together with its V-gene family, and reads lacking a unique V-gene family were excluded. In a later analysis, 500 to 700 highly shared, low-generation-probability nucleotide sequences were removed to address suspected cross-contamination and a sequencing artifact. In a later analysis, a clonal expansion index for each public chain was calculated from normalized within-repertoire ranks of inferred template counts. A later analysis computed generation probabilities with a VDJ recombination model fitted to out-of-frame rearrangements, and checked the results against IGoR. In a later analysis, hypergeometric tests were used to score TCR-TCR, TCR-HLA and TCR-CMV co-occurrence, with a repertoire-size bias correction applied to TCR pairs. A later analysis estimated false discovery rates by permuting HLA or CMV assignments 20 times. A later analysis grouped co-occurring TCRs with DBSCAN, adding TCRdist sequence similarity when clustering within HLA-allele-positive subsets. Repertoires with fewer than 30,000 or more than 120,000 public chains, plus five repertoires with anomalous nucleotide sharing, were excluded from co-occurrence clustering. Imported from immuneACCESS, the table was reduced by TCRdb to in-frame sequences with V and J called. These copies leave out some clones; in studies compared against another copy, an unresolved V gene accounts for under half, and the cause of the remainder is not known. V and J calls and clone size are those listed in that table; D and trimming were worked out from the DNA. This sample holds roughly 80,000 clones; just over 70% were observed only once. Approximately 5% of the sample comes from the top ten.

Sample: PBMCs. The sequence came from a man in his sixties in good health and CMV-seropositive. This sequence uses TRBV2 and TRBJ2-1; 9 bases in between match TRBD2. The nucleotides read TGTGCCAGCAGACCCACTAGCGGGCGGTACAATGAGCAGTTCTTC. Its protein product is CASRPTSGRYNEQFF. Here the CDR3 is joined to the reference TRBV2 and TRBJ2-1 genes, and the full variable domain is: EPEVTQTPSHQVTQMGQEVILRCVPISNHLYFYWYRQILGQKVEFLVSFYNNEISEKSEIFDDQFSVERPDGSNFTLKIRSTKLEDSAMYFCASRPTSGRYNEQFFGPGTRLTVL.